These 23 T cell receptor beta chains share one sample of origin, sequenced in a study of long-term antiretroviral therapy in people with HIV (dated by TCRdb to 2021 to 2024). The immunoSEQ hsTCRB v3.0 assay was used at survey level resolution for TRB variable region sequencing. As stored in TCRdb, this immuneACCESS dataset retains in-frame rearrangements with V and J assigned. A fraction of the clones does not appear; measured against another copy, unresolved V genes explain less than half of the discrepancy, and the remainder lacks a known reason. The sample table shows tens of thousands of clones, and over 80% are seen once. Jointly, the top ten make up around 11% of the sample. The starting material was unsorted PBMCs, obtained 0.8 years before starting antiretroviral therapy. These TCRs come from a man younger than 30 with HIV.

As for this clone: Without the conserved terminal phenylalanine or tryptophan, this CDR3 likely stems from a read error. It is unclear where the CDR3 begins or ends on the DNA, so no DNA is shown, and the CDR3 is as TCRdb lists it. The chain carries TRBV29-1 and TRBJ2-7. With termini counted, the CDR3 has 10 amino acids. Germline values: CDR1 SQVTM, CDR2 ANQGSEA. This chain's CDR3 is CSVEPPGGQN.

This CDR3 is CASLGRGLDTEAFF. The CDR3 region has the DNA TGTGCCAGCCTGGGCAGGGGGCTCGATACTGAAGCTTTCTTT. This sequence joins TRBV21-1 and TRBJ1-1; the table's D call, TRBD1, has no DNA check behind it. TRBV21-1 is a documented pseudogene. This CDR3 contains 14 residues.

The V call is TRBV11-1, the J call TRBJ2-5; perhaps TRBD1 as D (6 bases). V was clipped by 3 bases and J by 6 bases, with 20 bases between them. This CDR3 is built from 16 residues. The germline CDR1 and CDR2 sequences are SGHAT and FQDESV (reference sequence). This CDR3 reads CASSFKRQAARQTQYF. In nucleotides, the CDR3 is TGTGCCAGCAGCTTTAAGAGACAGGCAGCGCGGCAGACCCAGTACTTC.

The J gene is TRBJ2-7, the V gene TRBV9; D might be TRBD2 (5 bases). The germline gives CDR1 SGDLS, CDR2 YYNGEE. This CDR3 has 15 residues. V shed 0 bases and J shed 0 bases, with 10 bases lying between them. The CDR3 region is CASSVDGESSYEQYF. The DNA of the CDR3 is TGTGCCAGCAGCGTAGACGGGGAGAGCTCCTACGAGCAGTACTTC.

The rearrangement joins TRBV5-4 to TRBJ2-2, with 10 bases that match TRBD1. V shed 4 bases and J 3 bases; nucleotides not matched to a gene: 3. The germline gives CDR1 SGHNT, CDR2 YYREEE (reference sequence). This CDR3 comprises 15 residues. CDR3 region: CASSEGQGYTGELFF. For the CDR3, the DNA is TGTGCCAGCAGCGAGGGACAGGGGTACACCGGGGAGCTGTTTTTT.

The V call is TRBV5-4, the J call TRBJ1-2; 7 positions match TRBD1. The CDR3 extends over 13 amino acids. The V and J ends lost 2 bases and 4 bases, in that order; junction bases with no gene match: 2. Germline CDR1 reads SGHNT; CDR2 reads YYREEE (reference sequence). CDR3 in DNA: TGTGCCAGCAGCTTACCAGGGGGCTATGGCTACACCTTC. Residues: CASSLPGGYGYTF.

The chain uses TRBV29-1 and TRBJ1-1, with D uncertain. This CDR3 is 13 amino acids long. V was clipped by 3 bases and J by 1 base, with 9 bases between them. Germline CDR1 reads SQVTM; CDR2 reads ANQGSEA. The CDR3 region is CSVDSPENTEAFF. In DNA, the CDR3 is TGCAGCGTTGACAGCCCCGAGAACACTGAAGCTTTCTTT.

J is TRBJ1-5 and V is TRBV13; D not resolved. Trimming took off 0 bases at V and 4 bases at J, with 7 bases between the two ends. The CDR3 totals 14 residues. Germline V gene lookup returns CDR1 PRHDT and CDR2 FYEKMQ (reference sequence). The CDR3, as DNA: TGTGCCAGCAGCTTAGGCGGGCAGAATCAGCCCCAGCATTTT. This gives the protein CASSLGGQNQPQHF.

This clone appeared a few times. This chain joins TRBV15 and TRBJ2-2; possibly TRBD1 for D (5 bases). The V gene's germline CDR1 is LNHNV and CDR2 YYDKDF (reference sequence). V was cut by 0 bases and J by 4 bases, with 15 bases left in between. The CDR3 runs 17 residues. CDR3 region: CATSRERSGIITGELFF. In DNA form, the CDR3 reads TGTGCCACCAGCAGAGAGCGATCAGGGATAATCACCGGGGAGCTGTTTTTT.

The J gene is TRBJ1-5, the V gene TRBV15; D may be TRBD1 (5 bases). CDR3 length: 12 residues. V lost 9 bases to trimming and J lost 5 bases, with 11 bases between them. CDR1 LNHNV and CDR2 YYDKDF come from the germline V gene (reference sequence). The CDR3 loop reads CATSDTYQPQHF. The DNA for the CDR3 is TGTGCCACTTCGGACACTTATCAGCCCCAGCATTTT.

On this clone: One junction end disagrees with the germline gene, perhaps due to a read error. The V call is TRBV5-1, the J call TRBJ2-1; TRBD2 is a possible D gene (6 bases). Germline V gene sequence: CDR1 SGHRS, CDR2 YFSETQ. The CDR3 loop spans 16 amino acids. The DNA for the CDR3 is TGCGCCGGCAGCTTGGCTGGCGGGGTAGGTTACAATGAGCAGTTCTTC. This sequence encodes CAGSLAGGVGYNEQFF. Together with reference TRBV5-1 and TRBJ2-1, the CDR3 gives the full variable domain: KAGVTQTPRYLIKTRGQQVTLSCSPISGHRSVSWYQQTPGQGLQFLFEYFSETQRNKGNFPGRFSGRQFSNSRSEMNVSTLELGDSALYLCAGSLAGGVGYNEQFFGPGTRLTVL.

This clone was counted a single time. The chain joins TRBV11-2 to TRBJ2-5, with 9 bases aligning to TRBD2. Losses at the gene ends were 1 base for V and 5 bases for J; bases not matched to a gene: 11. The CDR3 sequence is 17 residues long. Germline assignment: CDR1 SGHAT and CDR2 FQNNGV. CDR3 DNA sequence: TGTGCCAGCAGCTTAGCCCCCTTAGCGGGGGTTGGGGAGACCCAGTACTTC. Residues: CASSLAPLAGVGETQYF.

The V gene is TRBV5-1, the J gene TRBJ2-1, with D hard to call. V lost 0 bases and J lost 6, with 10 bases in between. The CDR3 is made up of 14 amino acids. The germline CDR1 and CDR2 sequences are SGHRS and YFSETQ. In nucleotides, the CDR3 is TGCGCCAGCAGCTTGGGGACGGATCCCAATGAGCAGTTCTTC. Protein sequence: CASSLGTDPNEQFF.

This chain uses TRBV7-9 with TRBJ1-5; possible D gene TRBD1, 5 bases. The CDR3 is made up of 13 amino acids. The ends were cut back, 2 bases at V and 8 bases at J, with 10 bases in the middle. Germline CDR1 is SEHNR and CDR2 is FQNEAQ (reference sequence). CDR3 DNA sequence: TGTGCCAGCAGCTTATTGGGGGATAAGCCCCAGCATTTT. Translation: CASSLLGDKPQHF.

The rearrangement uses TRBV5-8 and TRBJ1-5; 7 positions agree with TRBD1. Trimming took 5 bases from V and 4 from J; bases not matched to a gene: 9. The CDR3 is 15 residues long. Germline V gene data show CDR1 as SGHTS and CDR2 as YDEGEE. For the CDR3, the DNA is TGTGCCAGCAGGTTGCCGGGACAGATAAATCAGCCCCAGCATTTT. Its translation: CASRLPGQINQPQHF.

The chain carries TRBV4-2 and TRBJ1-5; a possible D gene is TRBD1 (5 bases). Germline V gene sequence: CDR1 LGHNA, CDR2 YNFKEQ. The CDR3 has 16 amino acids. Trimming took 0 bases from V and 3 from J, leaving 12 bases between them. The CDR3 region is CASSQDFWGNNQPQHF. The CDR3 coding sequence is TGTGCCAGCAGCCAAGATTTCTGGGGCAACAATCAGCCCCAGCATTTT.

J is TRBJ2-7 and V is TRBV7-2; 8 bases line up with TRBD2. The ends lost 4 bases at V and 6 bases at J; junction bases unmatched: 8. CDR3 size: 14 residues. Germline V gene sequence: CDR1 SGHTA, CDR2 FQGNSA. DNA for the CDR3: TGTGCCAGCAGCTCACTAGCGGTGAGGGCCGAGCAGTACTTC. It yields the protein CASSSLAVRAEQYF.

The chain uses TRBV10-3 and TRBJ2-3, with 8 bases aligning to TRBD1. Unmatched junction bases numbered 4, after V lost 9 bases and J lost 2 bases. Germline V gene lookup returns CDR1 ENHRY and CDR2 SYGVKD. The CDR3 is made up of 13 amino acids. This CDR3 is CAMRDRSTDTQYF. The CDR3 coding sequence is TGTGCCATGCGGGACAGGTCCACAGATACGCAGTATTTT.

This sequence joins TRBV11-2 and TRBJ2-7, with TRBD2 identical over 12 bases. The CDR3 runs to 14 residues. V lost 4 bases and J lost 2; bases outside the gene matches: 0. Looked up from germline, CDR1 is SGHAT and CDR2 is FQNNGV. The CDR3 region is CASSWTSGTYEQYF. The CDR3 DNA reads TGTGCCAGCAGCTGGACTAGCGGGACCTACGAGCAGTACTTC.

The rearrangement uses TRBV7-6 and TRBJ2-7; D is tentatively TRBD1 or TRBD2 (5 bases each). Trimming removed 2 bases at V and 4 bases at J, with 15 bases between. This CDR3 region has 15 residues. Germline V gene sequence: CDR1 SGHVS, CDR2 FNYEAQ. The chain's CDR3 is CASSLLTGGPYEQYF. The CDR3 coding sequence is TGTGCCAGCAGCTTACTTACAGGAGGCCCTTACGAGCAGTACTTC. Variable domain in full (rest from reference TRBV7-6 and TRBJ2-7): GAGVSQSPRYKVTKRGQDVALRCDPISGHVSLYWYRQALGQGPEFLTYFNYEAQQDKSGLPNDRFSAERPEGSISTLTIQRTEQRDSAMYRCASSLLTGGPYEQYFGPGTRLTVT.

The sample holds one count of this clone. The genes are TRBV27 and TRBJ2-2; D possibly uses TRBD1 or TRBD2 (6 bases each). This CDR3 comprises 14 residues. Trimming left V 2 bases short and J 5 bases short, with 9 bases between. Germline V CDR1 and CDR2: MNHEY, SMNVEV (reference sequence). This CDR3 is CASSLVGGTGELFF. In nucleotides, the CDR3 is TGTGCCAGCAGTTTAGTAGGGGGGACCGGGGAGCTGTTTTTT.

The chain carries TRBV5-8 and TRBJ2-7, with D possibly matching TRBD1 (6 bases). Germline V lookup: CDR1 SGHTS, CDR2 YDEGEE. The V and J ends lost 1 base and 2 bases respectively, with 13 bases between them. The CDR3 is 15 amino acids. CDR3 nucleotides: TGTGCCAGCAGCTTGATGGGCAGGGGTACCTACGAGCAGTACTTC. Translated: CASSLMGRGTYEQYF.

V and J are TRBV11-2 and TRBJ2-3; 9 bases align to TRBD1. V was clipped by 3 bases and J by 3 bases; unmatched bases: 7. This CDR3 contains 16 residues. The germline V gene has CDR1 SGHAT and CDR2 FQNNGV. CDR3 nucleotides: TGTGCCAGCAGCTTTGTGACAGGGGGTTTGACAGATACGCAGTATTTT. Translating gives CASSFVTGGLTDTQYF.